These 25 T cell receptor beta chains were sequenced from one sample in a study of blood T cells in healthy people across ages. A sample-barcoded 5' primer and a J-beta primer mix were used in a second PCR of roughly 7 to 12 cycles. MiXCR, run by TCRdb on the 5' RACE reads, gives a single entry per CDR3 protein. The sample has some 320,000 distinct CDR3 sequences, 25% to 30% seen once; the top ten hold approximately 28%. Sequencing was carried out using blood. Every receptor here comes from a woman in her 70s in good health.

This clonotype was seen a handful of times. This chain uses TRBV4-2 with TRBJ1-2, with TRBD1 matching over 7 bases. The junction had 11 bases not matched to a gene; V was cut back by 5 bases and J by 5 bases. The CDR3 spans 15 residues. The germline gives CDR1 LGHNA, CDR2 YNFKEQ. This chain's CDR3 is CASSGIEKGAYGYTF. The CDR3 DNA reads TGTGCCAGCAGCGGGATTGAAAAGGGGGCTTATGGCTACACCTTC.

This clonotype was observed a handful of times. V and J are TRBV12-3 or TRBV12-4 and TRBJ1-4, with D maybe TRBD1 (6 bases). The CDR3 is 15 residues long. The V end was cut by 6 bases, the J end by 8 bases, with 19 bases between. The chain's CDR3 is CASSRDWGAGEKLFF. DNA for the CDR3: TGTGCCAGCAGCCGAGATTGGGGGGCTGGGGAAAAACTGTTTTTT.

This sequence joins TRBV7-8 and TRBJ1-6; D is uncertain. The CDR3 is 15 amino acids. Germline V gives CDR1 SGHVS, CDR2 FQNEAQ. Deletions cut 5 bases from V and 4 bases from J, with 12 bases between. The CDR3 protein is CASSPKEEYNSPLHF. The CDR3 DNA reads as TGTGCCAGCAGCCCAAAGGAGGAATATAATTCACCCCTCCACTTT.

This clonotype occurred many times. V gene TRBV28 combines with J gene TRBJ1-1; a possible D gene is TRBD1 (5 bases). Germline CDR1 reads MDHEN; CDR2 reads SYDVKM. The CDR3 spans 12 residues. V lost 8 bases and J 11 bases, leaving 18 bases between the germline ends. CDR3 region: CASLSGARVAFF. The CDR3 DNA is TGTGCCAGCCTCTCCGGGGCAAGGGTCGCTTTCTTT. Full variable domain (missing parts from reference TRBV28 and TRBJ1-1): DVKVTQSSRYLVKRTGEKVFLECVQDMDHENMFWYRQDPGLGLRLIYFSYDVKMKEKGDIPEGYSVSREKKERFSLILESASTNQTSMYLCASLSGARVAFFGQGTRLTVV.

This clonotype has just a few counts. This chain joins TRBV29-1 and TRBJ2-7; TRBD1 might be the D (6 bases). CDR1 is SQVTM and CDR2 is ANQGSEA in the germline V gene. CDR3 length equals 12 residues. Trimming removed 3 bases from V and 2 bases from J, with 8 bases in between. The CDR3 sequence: CSVETGAYEQYF. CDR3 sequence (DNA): TGCAGCGTTGAGACAGGCGCCTACGAGCAGTACTTC.

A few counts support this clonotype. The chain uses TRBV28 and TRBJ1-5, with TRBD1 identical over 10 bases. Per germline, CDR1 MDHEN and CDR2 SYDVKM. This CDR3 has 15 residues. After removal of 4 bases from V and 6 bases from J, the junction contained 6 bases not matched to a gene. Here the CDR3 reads CASSSPGQGFQPQHF. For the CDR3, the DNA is TGTGCCAGCAGTTCGCCGGGACAGGGGTTTCAGCCCCAGCATTTT.

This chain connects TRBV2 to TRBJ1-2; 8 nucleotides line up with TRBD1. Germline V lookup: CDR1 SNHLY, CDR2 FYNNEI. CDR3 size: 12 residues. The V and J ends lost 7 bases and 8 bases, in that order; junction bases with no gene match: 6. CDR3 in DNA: TGTGCCAGCACCCGAGACAGGGGCGGCTACACCTTC. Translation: CASTRDRGGYTF. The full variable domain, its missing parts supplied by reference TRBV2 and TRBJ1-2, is EPEVTQTPSHQVTQMGQEVILRCVPISNHLYFYWYRQILGQKVEFLVSFYNNEISEKSEIFDDQFSVERPDGSNFTLKIRSTKLEDSAMYFCASTRDRGGYTFGSGTRLTVV.

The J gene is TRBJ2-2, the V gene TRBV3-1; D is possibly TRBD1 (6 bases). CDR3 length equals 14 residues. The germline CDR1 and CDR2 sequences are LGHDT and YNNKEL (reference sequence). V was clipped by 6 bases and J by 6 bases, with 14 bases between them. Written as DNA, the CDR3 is TGTGCCAGCAGGATGGGAACAGGGCCCGGGGAGCTGTTTTTT. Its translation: CASRMGTGPGELFF.

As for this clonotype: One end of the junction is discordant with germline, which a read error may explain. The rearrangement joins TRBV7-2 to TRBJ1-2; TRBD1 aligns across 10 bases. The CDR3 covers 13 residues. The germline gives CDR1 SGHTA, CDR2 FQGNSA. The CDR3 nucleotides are TGTGCCAGCAGCCCGACAGGGGGCTATGGCTACATCTTC. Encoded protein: CASSPTGGYGYIF.

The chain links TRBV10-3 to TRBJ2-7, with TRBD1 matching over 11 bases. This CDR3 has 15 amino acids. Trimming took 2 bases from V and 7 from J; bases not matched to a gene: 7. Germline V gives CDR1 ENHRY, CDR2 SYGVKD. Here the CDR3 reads CAISEPDRGRREQYF. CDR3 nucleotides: TGTGCCATCAGTGAGCCGGACAGGGGGCGACGAGAGCAGTACTTC.

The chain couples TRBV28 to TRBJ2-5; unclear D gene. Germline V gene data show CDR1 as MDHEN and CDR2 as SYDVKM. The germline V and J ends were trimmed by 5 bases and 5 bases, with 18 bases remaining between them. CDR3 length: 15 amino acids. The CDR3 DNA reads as TGTGCCAGCAGTCAGACCACCAAAGGAAGGGAGACCCAGTACTTC. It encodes CASSQTTKGRETQYF.

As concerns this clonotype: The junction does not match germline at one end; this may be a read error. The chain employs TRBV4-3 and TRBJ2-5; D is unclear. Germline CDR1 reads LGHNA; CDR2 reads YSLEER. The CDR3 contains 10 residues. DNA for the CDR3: TGCGCCAGCAGCCAAGATACACGGTTCTTC. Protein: CASSQDTRFF.

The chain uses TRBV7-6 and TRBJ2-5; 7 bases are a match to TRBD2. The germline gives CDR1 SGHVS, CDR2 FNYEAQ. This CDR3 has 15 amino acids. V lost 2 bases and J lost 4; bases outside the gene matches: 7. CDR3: CASSLLLGEGETQYF. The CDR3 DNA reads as TGTGCCAGCAGCTTATTGCTAGGGGAGGGAGAGACCCAGTACTTC. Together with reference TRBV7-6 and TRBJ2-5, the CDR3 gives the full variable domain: GAGVSQSPRYKVTKRGQDVALRCDPISGHVSLYWYRQALGQGPEFLTYFNYEAQQDKSGLPNDRFSAERPEGSISTLTIQRTEQRDSAMYRCASSLLLGEGETQYFGPGTRLLVL.

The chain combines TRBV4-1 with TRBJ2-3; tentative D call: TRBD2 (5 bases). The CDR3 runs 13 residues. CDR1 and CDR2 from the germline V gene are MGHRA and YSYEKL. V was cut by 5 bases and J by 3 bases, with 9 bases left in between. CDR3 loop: CASSGQRTDTQYF. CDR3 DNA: TGCGCCAGCAGCGGCCAGCGGACAGATACGCAGTATTTT.

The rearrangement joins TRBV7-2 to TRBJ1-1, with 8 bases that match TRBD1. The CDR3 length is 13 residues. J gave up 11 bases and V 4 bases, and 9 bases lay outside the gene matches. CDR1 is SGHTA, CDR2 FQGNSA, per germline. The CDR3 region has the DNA TGTGCCAGCAGCTCATACTCGGACAGGGCTGCTTTCTTT. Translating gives CASSSYSDRAAFF. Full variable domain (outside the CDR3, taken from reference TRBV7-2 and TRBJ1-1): GAGVSQSPSNKVTEKGKDVELRCDPISGHTALYWYRQSLGQGLEFLIYFQGNSAPDKSGLPSDRFSAERTGGSVSTLTIQRTQQEDSAVYLCASSSYSDRAAFFGQGTRLTVV.

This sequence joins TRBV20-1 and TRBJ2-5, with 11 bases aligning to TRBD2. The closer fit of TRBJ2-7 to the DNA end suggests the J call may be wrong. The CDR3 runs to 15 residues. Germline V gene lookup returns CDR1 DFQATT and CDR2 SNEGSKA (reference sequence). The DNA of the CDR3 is TGCAGTGCTAGTGGGCCTAGCGGGAGGACCTACGAGCAGTACTTC. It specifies CSASGPSGRTYEQYF.

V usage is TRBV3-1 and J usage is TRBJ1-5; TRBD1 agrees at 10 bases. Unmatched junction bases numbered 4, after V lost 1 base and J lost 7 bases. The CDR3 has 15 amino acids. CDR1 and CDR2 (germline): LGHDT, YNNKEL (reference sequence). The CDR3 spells CASSQGGQGWQPQHF. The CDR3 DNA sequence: TGTGCCAGCAGCCAAGGGGGACAGGGGTGGCAGCCCCAGCATTTT. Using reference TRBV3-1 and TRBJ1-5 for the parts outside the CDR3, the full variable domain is DTAVSQTPKYLVTQMGNDKSIKCEQNLGHDTMYWYKQDSKKFLKIMFSYNNKELIINETVPNRFSPKSPDKAHLNLHINSLELGDSAVYFCASSQGGQGWQPQHFGDGTRLSIL.

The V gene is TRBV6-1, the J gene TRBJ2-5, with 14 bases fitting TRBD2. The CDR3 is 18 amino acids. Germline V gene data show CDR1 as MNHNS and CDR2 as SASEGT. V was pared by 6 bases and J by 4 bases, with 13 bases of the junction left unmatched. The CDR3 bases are TGTGCCAGCAGCCTTCTCTTGACTAGCGGGGGGGCGAGAGAGACCCAGTACTTC. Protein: CASSLLLTSGGARETQYF.

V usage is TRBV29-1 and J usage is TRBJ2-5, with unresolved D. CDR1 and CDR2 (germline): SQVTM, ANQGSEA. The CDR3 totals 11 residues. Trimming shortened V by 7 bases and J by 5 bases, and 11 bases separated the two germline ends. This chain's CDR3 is CSGGDGETQYF. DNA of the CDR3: TGCAGCGGTGGGGATGGGGAGACCCAGTACTTC.

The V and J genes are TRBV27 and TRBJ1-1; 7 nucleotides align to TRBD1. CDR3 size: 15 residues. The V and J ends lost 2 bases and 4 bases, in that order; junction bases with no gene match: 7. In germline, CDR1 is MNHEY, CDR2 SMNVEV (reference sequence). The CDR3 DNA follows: TGTGCCAGCAGTTTAGGCGCAGGGGGTCTCACTGAAGCTTTCTTT. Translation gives CASSLGAGGLTEAFF.

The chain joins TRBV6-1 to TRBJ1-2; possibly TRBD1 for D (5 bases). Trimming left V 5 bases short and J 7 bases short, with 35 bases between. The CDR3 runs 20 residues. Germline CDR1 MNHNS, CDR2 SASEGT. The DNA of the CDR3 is TGTGCCAGCAGTATCAGACCGAACCGACTTATTCCCGGGGCGGGGGGTGGCTACACCTTC. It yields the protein CASSIRPNRLIPGAGGGYTF.

The CDR3, as DNA: TGTGCCAGCAGCCTCCGGGACAGGGGGGAAAAACTGTTTTTT. Amino acid sequence: CASSLRDRGEKLFF. J is TRBJ1-4 and V is TRBV3-1, with 11 bases matching TRBD1. Germline CDR1 LGHDT, CDR2 YNNKEL (reference sequence). J lost 8 bases, V lost 4 bases, and 3 bases had no gene match. The CDR3 is made up of 14 amino acids.

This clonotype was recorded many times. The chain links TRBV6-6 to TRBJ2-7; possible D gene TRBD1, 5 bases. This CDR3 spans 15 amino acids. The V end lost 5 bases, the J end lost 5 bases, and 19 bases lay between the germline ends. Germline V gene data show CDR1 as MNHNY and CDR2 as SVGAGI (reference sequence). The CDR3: CASSGAGQGGNEQYF. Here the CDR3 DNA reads TGTGCCAGCAGTGGCGCCGGGCAGGGTGGAAACGAGCAGTACTTC.

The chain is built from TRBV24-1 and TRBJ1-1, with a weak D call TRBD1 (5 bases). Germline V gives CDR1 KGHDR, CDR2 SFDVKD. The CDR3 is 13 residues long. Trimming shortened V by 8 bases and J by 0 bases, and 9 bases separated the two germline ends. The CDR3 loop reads CATTRGLNTEAFF. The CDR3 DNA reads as TGTGCCACCACTCGGGGGTTGAACACTGAAGCTTTCTTT.

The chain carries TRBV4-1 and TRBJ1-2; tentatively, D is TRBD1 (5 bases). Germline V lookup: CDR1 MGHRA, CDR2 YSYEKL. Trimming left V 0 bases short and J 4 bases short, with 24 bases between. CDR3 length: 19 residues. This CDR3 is CASSQDPKGSLASSYGYTF. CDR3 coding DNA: TGCGCCAGCAGCCAAGATCCCAAGGGGAGCCTAGCAAGTAGCTATGGCTACACCTTC.